The present TCR beta chain was sequenced within a study of T cell responses to AZD1222 COVID-19 vaccine. This clone showed up just once. Germline V lookup: CDR1 LNHNV, CDR2 YYDKDF (reference sequence). V was trimmed by 5 bases and J by 1 base, leaving 17 bases between them. The CDR3 totals 16 residues. Generated by immunoSEQ multiplex PCR, the TCRdb table keeps only in-frame clones and is missing some. Of roughly 97,000 clones in the sample, 88% were seen once. This specimen was peripheral blood, taken on day 0 of AZD1222 vaccination. The clonotype comes from an adult in good health. The chain combines TRBV15 with TRBJ1-1; D remains ambiguous. The CDR3 DNA sequence: TGTGCCACCAGCGGTATTCTTGGGGAAGGGAACACTGAAGCTTTCTTT. This gives the protein CATSGILGEGNTEAFF.